These T cell receptor beta chains were read from a single sample in a study of regulatory T cells in long-lasting Graves disease. TCRdb analysed the multiplex PCR reads with MiXCR anew, one entry per CDR3 protein. Among approximately 460,000 distinct CDR3 sequences listed, roughly 15% were seen once. This sample also appeared in a second study, on T cells in Graves' hyperthyroidism and ophthalmopathy.

The specimen was peripheral blood mononuclear cells (PBMCs), collected at new diagnosis, from a patient treated with antithyroid drugs. The receptors come from a woman between 25 and 40 years old with Graves disease. The CDR3 runs from the conserved cysteine through the conserved F or W. The D gene is left open where the match is weak. Clone size, where shown, is once, few, many, or a class for clones that have expanded.

V gene: TRBV5-1
clone size: many
D gene: TRBD1
J gene: TRBJ2-2
CDR3 protein: CASSLDDRETGELFF
CDR3 DNA: TGCGCCAGCAGCTTGGACGACAGGGAGACCGGGGAGCTGTTTTTT

V gene: TRBV24-1
clone size: NA
D gene: NA
J gene: TRBJ2-1
CDR3 protein: CATSDLGATRNEQFF
CDR3 DNA: TGTGCCACCAGTGATTTAGGGGCTACAAGAAATGAGCAGTTCTTC

V gene: TRBV20-1
clone size: few
D gene: NA
J gene: TRBJ1-4
CDR3 protein: CSARETATNEKLFF
CDR3 DNA: TGCAGTGCTAGAGAGACCGCAACTAATGAAAAACTGTTTTTT

V gene: TRBV20-1
clone size: many
D gene: NA
J gene: TRBJ2-3
CDR3 protein: CSATGEGPRTDTQYF
CDR3 DNA: TGCAGTGCTACAGGGGAGGGTCCGCGCACAGATACGCAGTATTTT

V gene: TRBV5-1
clone size: NA
D gene: TRBD2
J gene: TRBJ2-7
CDR3 protein: CASSSPHGVAGGLTTTYEQYF
CDR3 DNA: TGTGCCAGCAGCTCGCCCCATGGTGTAGCGGGAGGGCTAACCACAACCTACGAGCAGTACTTC

V gene: TRBV27
clone size: many
D gene: TRBD1
J gene: TRBJ2-1
CDR3 protein: CASSFGTGVAGTSGYNEQFF
CDR3 DNA: TGTGCCAGCAGTTTCGGGACAGGGGTGGCGGGAACTAGCGGTTACAATGAGCAGTTCTTC

V gene: TRBV29-1
clone size: many
D gene: NA
J gene: TRBJ2-5
CDR3 protein: CSGLGAGGRTQYF
CDR3 DNA: TGCAGCGGACTTGGCGCCGGGGGGCGGACCCAGTACTTC

V gene: TRBV20-1
clone size: many
D gene: TRBD2
J gene: TRBJ2-1
CDR3 protein: CSARGGGSQFF
CDR3 DNA: TGCAGTGCTAGAGGCGGCGGGAGTCAGTTCTTC

V gene: TRBV20-1
clone size: NA
D gene: TRBD2
J gene: TRBJ2-7
CDR3 protein: CSATVLAGVAYEQYF
CDR3 DNA: TGCAGTGCGACGGTACTAGCGGGAGTCGCCTACGAGCAGTACTTC

V gene: TRBV18
clone size: many
D gene: TRBD1
J gene: TRBJ2-1
CDR3 protein: CASSPTLDRGHEQFF
CDR3 DNA: TGTGCCAGCTCACCAACCCTGGACAGGGGGCATGAGCAGTTCTTC

V gene: TRBV27
clone size: NA
D gene: TRBD2
J gene: TRBJ2-7
CDR3 protein: CASRPGLAEHYEQYF
CDR3 DNA: TGTGCCAGCAGACCGGGACTAGCGGAACACTACGAGCAGTACTTC

V gene: TRBV4-3
clone size: many
D gene: TRBD2
J gene: TRBJ2-5
CDR3 protein: CASSRGLASETQYF
CDR3 DNA: TGCGCCAGCAGCCGAGGACTAGCGTCCGAGACCCAGTACTTC

V gene: TRBV7-2
clone size: many
D gene: NA
J gene: TRBJ2-1
CDR3 protein: CASSLQYNEQFF
CDR3 DNA: TGTGCCAGCAGCCTTCAGTACAATGAGCAGTTCTTC

V gene: TRBV7-9
clone size: NA
D gene: NA
J gene: TRBJ1-4
CDR3 protein: CASSFTGTEDGEKLFF
CDR3 DNA: TGTGCCAGCAGCTTTACCGGGACCGAGGACGGTGAAAAACTGTTTTTT

V gene: TRBV5-6
clone size: NA
D gene: NA
J gene: TRBJ2-1
CDR3 protein: CASSFRGASFYNEQFF
CDR3 DNA: TGTGCCAGCAGCTTCCGCGGGGCGTCCTTCTACAATGAGCAGTTCTTC

V gene: TRBV24-1
clone size: many
D gene: NA
J gene: TRBJ2-1
CDR3 protein: CATSRREIAYNEQFF
CDR3 DNA: TGTGCCACCAGTCGTCGGGAGATCGCCTACAATGAGCAGTTCTTC